This T cell receptor (beta chain) originates from a study of shared clonotypes between healthy human individuals. Study-wide background: The study used three CD4 naive, three CD4 memory, two CD8 naive and one CD8 memory plate per donor.

Remarks on this clone: Its antigen is unknown.

Points from the study as a whole: Enrolling few donors narrowed the genetic and exposure-history diversity that was represented. When naive CD4 clonotypes were compared across a few donors, about 5% were shared.

Trimming took 3 bases from V and 5 from J, leaving 14 bases between them. The CDR3 sequence is 15 residues long. Germline V gene data show CDR1 as LNHDA and CDR2 as SQIVND (reference sequence). Per the study methods: ImmunoSEQ only sent back junction sequences with no quality scores, so filtering was done differently. Clones were sequenced by immunoSEQ multiplex PCR, and TCRdb holds only the in-frame ones, with some missing. The D gene and trimming were derived from the DNA, and the V and J assignments and clone size from that table. The repertoire includes 2.3 million or so clones, more than 85% of them detected once, and roughly 0.36% sits in the top ten.

The J gene is TRBJ1-5, the V gene TRBV19, with no clear D. This TCR was recovered from a man aged 18 to 35 in good health. Some clones in this sample may be carry-over from other donors' samples. Sequenced sample: naive CD4+ T cells from PBMCs. Subset: CD45RA+ positively selected. This chain's CDR3 is CASSIFFPDDQPQHF. CDR3 bases: TGTGCCAGTAGTATTTTCTTCCCGGATGATCAGCCCCAGCATTTT.